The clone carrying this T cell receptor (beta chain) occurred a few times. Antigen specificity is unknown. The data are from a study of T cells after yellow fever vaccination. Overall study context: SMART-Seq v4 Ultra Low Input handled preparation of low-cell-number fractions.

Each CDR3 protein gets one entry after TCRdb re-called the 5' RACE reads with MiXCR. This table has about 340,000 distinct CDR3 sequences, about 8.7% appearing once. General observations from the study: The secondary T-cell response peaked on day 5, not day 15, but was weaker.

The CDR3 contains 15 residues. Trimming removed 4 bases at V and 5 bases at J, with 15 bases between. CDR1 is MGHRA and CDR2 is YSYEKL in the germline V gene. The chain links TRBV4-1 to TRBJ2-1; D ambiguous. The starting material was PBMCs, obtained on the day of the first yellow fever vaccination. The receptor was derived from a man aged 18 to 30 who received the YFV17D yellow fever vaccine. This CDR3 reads CASSRFLQSHNEQFF. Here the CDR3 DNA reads TGCGCCAGCAGCCGCTTTTTGCAGTCACACAATGAGCAGTTCTTC.